Listed here is a single TCR beta chain. No antigen is known for it. Germline lookup yields CDR1 SGDLS and CDR2 YYNGEE. V shed 0 bases and J shed 5 bases, with 15 bases lying between them. This CDR3 has 16 residues. The entry originates in a study of Ad26.COV2.S vaccination and SARS-CoV-2 variants. The overall study: Recipients of Ad26.COV2.S got it intramuscularly, once or twice 56 days apart.

General study results and limits: Spike-specific TCR breadth was greater after Ad26.COV2.S than placebo. Reports say spike-specific CD8+ and CD4+ T cell responses covered substantial breadth after vaccination.

Some clones are missing from TCRdb's copy, which holds only in-frame ones; the method was immunoSEQ multiplex PCR. The table records around 270,000 clones, around nine tenths of them present only once. Treatment reported: about 20 received Ad26.COV2.S at low or high dose, single or two shots; about 5 received placebo; per-sample allocation not given. Sampling was done on day 63 after the first vaccine or placebo injection. Expression of Wuhan-strain SARS-CoV-2 spike came from the Ad26 vector that formed the vaccine. This chain links TRBV9 with TRBJ2-1; D call uncertain. The material was peripheral blood, obtained in a trial of Ad26.COV2.S vaccine versus placebo. This sequence was found in a person aged 18-60 years who received the Ad26.COV2.S COVID-19 vaccine or a placebo. The chain's CDR3 is CASSVDLSTADNEQFF. The CDR3 nucleotides read TGTGCCAGCAGCGTAGACCTTAGTACAGCCGACAATGAGCAGTTCTTC.